This TCR beta chain stems from a study of T cell responses to AZD1222 COVID-19 vaccine. This clone showed up just once. No antigen is known for it. Findings and limits, study-wide: Reportedly, nearly half the spike-specific TCRs target unmutated variant regions.

Assay: immunoSEQ multiplex PCR; the TCRdb copy retains only in-frame clones and omits some. Of about 63,000 clones listed, roughly 85% are singletons. Sequencing was performed on peripheral blood, taken 28 days after the second AZD1222 dose. The receptor comes from an adult who received the AZD1222 COVID-19 vaccine.

The CDR3 sequence is CASRDRGTDTQYF. The CDR3 nucleotides read TGTGCCAGCAGGGACCGAGGCACAGATACGCAGTATTTT. The chain recombines TRBV7-2 with TRBJ2-3, with D hard to call. Germline-derived CDR1 and CDR2 are SGHTA and FQGNSA. This CDR3 contains 13 residues. Trimming removed 6 bases from V and 1 base from J, with 8 bases in between. The variable domain in full, completed from reference TRBV7-2 and TRBJ2-3, reads GAGVSQSPSNKVTEKGKDVELRCDPISGHTALYWYRQSLGQGLEFLIYFQGNSAPDKSGLPSDRFSAERTGGSVSTLTIQRTQQEDSAVYLCASRDRGTDTQYFGPGTRLTVL.